The source of this T cell receptor (beta chain) is a study of beta chain features in type 1 diabetes. Study-wide results and limits: Still unanswered here is whether HLA type influences TCRB rearrangement. Shorter TCRB CDR3s, moderately but significantly so, marked every one of the four CD4+ subsets in Type 1 diabetes patients. VDJ junctions in type 1 diabetes patients carried more deletions and fewer insertions.

Heparinised blood was drawn once per donor, averaging approximately 0.12 L. Isolation of CD4+ naive, central memory, regulatory and stem cell-like memory cells was achieved by sorting via CD45RO/CCR7/CD25/CD127/CD95/CD27. V shed 1 base and J shed 0 bases, with 12 bases lying between them. CDR3 length equals 16 residues. Germline V CDR1 and CDR2: SGHTA, FQGTGA. Since all of the isolated RNA was reverse transcribed, expressed TCRB transcripts were what got sequenced. Method: immunoSEQ multiplex PCR; TCRdb's copy keeps in-frame clones and lacks some. The top ten hold over 0.014% of the sample, which has a few hundred thousand clones, roughly 14% seen once. Note on this clone: Its antigen is not identified.

J is TRBJ1-1 and V is TRBV7-3; the D gene is possibly TRBD1 (5 bases). The sample comprised naive CD4+ T cells from blood. This TCR was sampled from a young woman with type 1 diabetes. The CDR3 loop is CASSLMGGGMNTEAFF. For the CDR3, the DNA is TGTGCCAGCAGCTTAATGGGCGGGGGGATGAACACTGAAGCTTTCTTT.